This is a list of T cell receptor beta chains from one sample in a study of human T cells and chemical hapten exposure. From the RACE reads, TCRdb called clonotypes with MiXCR, one entry per CDR3 protein. The data show 65,000 to 80,000 distinct CDR3 sequences, 8.6% seen once. Sequencing was carried out using whole blood. These receptors originate from a male donor in good health. Some clones in this sample may be carry-over from other donors' samples. Both conserved end residues are part of each CDR3. D genes are given only for firm matches. A row's size may be missing; if present it is once, few, many or a size class.

J | V | D | size | DNA | CDR3
TRBJ2-1 | TRBV29-1 | NA | NA | TGCAGCGTGCTTAGCTTAGATGAGCAGTTCTTC | CSVLSLDEQFF
TRBJ1-2 | TRBV30 | NA | many | TGTGCCTGGGATGGGACCGGCTATGGCTACACCTTC | CAWDGTGYGYTF
TRBJ1-6 | TRBV6-5 | NA | NA | TGTGCCAGCAGTTACGGCCTAAACTCCTATAATTCACCCCTCCACTTT | CASSYGLNSYNSPLHF
TRBJ2-7 | TRBV20-1 | TRBD1 | NA | TGCAGTGCCCTCCTGGACAGGGACCCCTACGAGCAGTACTTC | CSALLDRDPYEQYF
TRBJ1-1 | TRBV27 | NA | few | TGTGCCAGCCTTAGGTCGGGGGGCACTGAAGCTTTCTTT | CASLRSGGTEAFF
TRBJ2-6 | TRBV5-1 | NA | few | TGCGCCAGCAGCCCACCAGGCTCTGGGGCCAACGTCCTGACTTTC | CASSPPGSGANVLTF
TRBJ2-7 | TRBV4-1 | TRBD1 | many | TGCGCCAGCAGCCGAGTGGGACAGGGGTACGAGCAGTACTTC | CASSRVGQGYEQYF
TRBJ1-5 | TRBV4-1 | NA | few | TGCGCCAGCAGCCGCCTAGCCGCCGAACCCAATCAGCCCCAGCATTTT | CASSRLAAEPNQPQHF
TRBJ2-3 | TRBV5-7 | NA | NA | TGTGCCAGCAGCTTGACCCGGATAGCCCCAGATACGCAGTATTTT | CASSLTRIAPDTQYF
TRBJ2-5 | TRBV10-3 | TRBD2 | few | TGTGCCATCAGTGACCCTCGGACTAGCGGGGGAGAGACCCAGTACTTC | CAISDPRTSGGETQYF
TRBJ1-2 | TRBV18 | NA | many | TGTGCCAGCTCCGCCCGCGACTTGATTAACTATGGCTACACCTTC | CASSARDLINYGYTF
TRBJ1-1 | TRBV7-8 | NA | few | TGTGCCAGCAGCTTCGGGGGCAGGGAAACTGAAGCTTTCTTT | CASSFGGRETEAFF
TRBJ2-3 | TRBV7-2 | NA | few | TGTGCCAGCTCTGGGGGGGCGGGAGATACGCAGTATTTT | CASSGGAGDTQYF
TRBJ2-3 | TRBV7-2 | TRBD2 | few | TGTGCCAGCACCACGGGAGGGCGTGGTACGCAGTATTTT | CASTTGGRGTQYF
TRBJ1-2 | TRBV7-2 | TRBD1 | few | TGTGCCAGCAGCTTATCGAGGACAGGCCGCCTAGAGACTGACGGCTACACCTTC | CASSLSRTGRLETDGYTF
TRBJ1-1 | TRBV2 | NA | few | TGTGCCAGCAGAGAAGGTATAAGGGTGAACACTGAAGCTTTCTTT | CASREGIRVNTEAFF
TRBJ1-1 | TRBV4-2 | NA | few | TGTGCCAGCAGCCAAGATGGCACAGGGAGCACTGAAGCTTTCTTT | CASSQDGTGSTEAFF
TRBJ2-6 | TRBV7-3 | TRBD1 | few | TGTGCCAGCAGCTTCAGGGGGCTAGGCTCTGGGGCCAACGTCCTGACTTTC | CASSFRGLGSGANVLTF
TRBJ2-1 | TRBV5-8 | NA | NA | TGTGCCAGCAGCTCACTTCGGGGTAACCCCTACAATGAGCAGTTCTTC | CASSSLRGNPYNEQFF
TRBJ1-1 | TRBV6-5 | NA | few | TGTGCCAGCAGTCGCGGAACTGAAGCTTTCTTT | CASSRGTEAFF
TRBJ2-3 | TRBV19 | NA | NA | TGTGCCAGTAGTATTCAGGGGCAGGGGATAGATACGCAGTATTTT | CASSIQGQGIDTQYF
TRBJ2-1 | TRBV12-3/TRBV12-4 | NA | NA | TGTGCCAGCAGTTTAGCGCTTGGCCCCCGGTCAGTGCGAGGTGAGCAGTTCTTC | CASSLALGPRSVRGEQFF
TRBJ2-2 | TRBV5-4 | NA | many | TGTGCCAGCAGCTTCATAGGGACCGGGGAGCTGTTTTTT | CASSFIGTGELFF
TRBJ2-3 | TRBV6-5 | NA | NA | TGTGCCAGCAGTCACCGACAAGACACAGATACGCAGTATTTT | CASSHRQDTDTQYF
TRBJ2-4 | TRBV28 | TRBD1 | NA | TGTGCCAGCGGTGCCGGGACAGAGGGTACCAAAAACATTCAGTACTTC | CASGAGTEGTKNIQYF
TRBJ1-1 | TRBV20-1 | NA | NA | TGCAGTGCTAGAGCGGCCGGGCAGGTATACACTGAAGCTTTCTTT | CSARAAGQVYTEAFF
TRBJ2-3 | TRBV25-1 | TRBD1 | few | TGTGCCAGCAGTGAAGGGGACAGGGAAACAGATACGCAGTATTTT | CASSEGDRETDTQYF
TRBJ2-1 | TRBV29-1 | NA | NA | TGCAGCGTTGTAAGGGGAGTTTACAATGAGCAGTTCTTC | CSVVRGVYNEQFF
TRBJ2-4 | TRBV11-2 | NA | NA | TGTGCCAGCAGCGCGGACATTCAGTACTTC | CASSADIQYF
TRBJ2-1 | TRBV6-1 | TRBD2 | few | TGTGCCAGCAGTGGACTAGCGGGAGGGTACAATGAGCAGTTCTTC | CASSGLAGGYNEQFF
TRBJ2-5 | TRBV5-6 | NA | few | TGTGCCAGCAAAAAAAGCGATTCCCAGTACTTC | CASKKSDSQYF